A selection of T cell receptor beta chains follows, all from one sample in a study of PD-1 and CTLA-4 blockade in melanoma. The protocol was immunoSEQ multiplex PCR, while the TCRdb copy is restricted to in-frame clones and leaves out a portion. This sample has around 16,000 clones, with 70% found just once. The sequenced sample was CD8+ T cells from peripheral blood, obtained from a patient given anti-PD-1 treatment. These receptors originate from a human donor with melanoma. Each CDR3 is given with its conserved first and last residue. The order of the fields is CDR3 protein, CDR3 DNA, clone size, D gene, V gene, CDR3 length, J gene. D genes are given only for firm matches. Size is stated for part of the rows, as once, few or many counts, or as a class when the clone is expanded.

CDR3 protein: CASSRSQGSGETQYF
CDR3 DNA: TGTGCTAGCAGCCGCTCGCAGGGGAGCGGGGAGACCCAGTACTTC
clone size: NA
D gene: NA
V gene: TRBV7-7
CDR3 length: 15
J gene: TRBJ2-5

CDR3 protein: CASRAGRSGKDTQYF
CDR3 DNA: TGTGCCAGCAGGGCGGGTCGGAGCGGGAAGGATACGCAGTATTTT
clone size: few
D gene: TRBD2
V gene: TRBV5-8
CDR3 length: 15
J gene: TRBJ2-3

CDR3 protein: CASSLGVGIYTDTQYF
CDR3 DNA: TGTGCCAGCAGCTTAGGGGTCGGGATTTACACAGATACGCAGTATTTT
clone size: NA
D gene: NA
V gene: TRBV11-2
CDR3 length: 16
J gene: TRBJ2-3

CDR3 protein: CASSLEDRVFYGYTF
CDR3 DNA: TGTGCCAGTAGTTTGGAGGACAGGGTGTTCTATGGCTACACCTTC
clone size: NA
D gene: TRBD1
V gene: TRBV19
CDR3 length: 15
J gene: TRBJ1-2

CDR3 protein: CSVDRYGYTF
CDR3 DNA: TGCAGCGTTGACCGATATGGCTACACCTTC
clone size: NA
D gene: NA
V gene: TRBV29-1
CDR3 length: 10
J gene: TRBJ1-2

CDR3 protein: CASSDPPGTMHRPQHF
CDR3 DNA: TGTGCCAGCAGTGACCCCCCAGGGACCATGCATCGGCCCCAGCATTTT
clone size: NA
D gene: NA
V gene: TRBV6-4
CDR3 length: 16
J gene: TRBJ1-5

CDR3 protein: CASSHSPNTGELFF
CDR3 DNA: TGTGCCAGCAGCCATAGCCCGAACACCGGGGAGCTGTTTTTT
clone size: few
D gene: NA
V gene: TRBV3-1/TRBV3-2
CDR3 length: 14
J gene: TRBJ2-2

CDR3 protein: CASSQDEGLSYEQYF
CDR3 DNA: TGCGCCAGCAGCCAAGATGAGGGTCTTTCCTACGAGCAGTACTTC
clone size: NA
D gene: NA
V gene: TRBV4-1
CDR3 length: 15
J gene: TRBJ2-7

CDR3 protein: CASSYGSGYNEQFF
CDR3 DNA: TGTGCCAGCAGTTACGGGTCCGGCTACAATGAGCAGTTCTTC
clone size: NA
D gene: NA
V gene: TRBV6-5
CDR3 length: 14
J gene: TRBJ2-1

CDR3 protein: CASSELTNTEAFF
CDR3 DNA: TGTGCCAGCAGTGAGCTTACAAACACTGAAGCTTTCTTT
clone size: few
D gene: NA
V gene: TRBV25-1
CDR3 length: 13
J gene: TRBJ1-1

CDR3 protein: CASSQSRSAGGAGELFF
CDR3 DNA: TGTGCCAGCAGCCAGTCCCGATCAGCGGGGGGCGCCGGGGAGCTGTTTTTT
clone size: NA
D gene: TRBD2
V gene: TRBV3-1/TRBV3-2
CDR3 length: 17
J gene: TRBJ2-2

CDR3 protein: CATSDWGGGYTF
CDR3 DNA: TGTGCCACCAGTGACTGGGGGGGCGGCTACACCTTC
clone size: NA
D gene: NA
V gene: TRBV24-1
CDR3 length: 12
J gene: TRBJ1-2

CDR3 protein: CASSLESGAGELFF
CDR3 DNA: TGTGCCAGCAGCTTAGAATCAGGGGCCGGGGAGCTGTTTTTT
clone size: NA
D gene: NA
V gene: TRBV7-8
CDR3 length: 14
J gene: TRBJ2-2

CDR3 protein: CASSEGTNEQFF
CDR3 DNA: TGTGCCAGCAGTGAAGGGACCAATGAGCAGTTCTTC
clone size: NA
D gene: NA
V gene: TRBV6-4
CDR3 length: 12
J gene: TRBJ2-1

CDR3 protein: CASSDEGFPLYEQYF
CDR3 DNA: TGTGCCAGCAGTGACGAGGGCTTCCCCCTCTACGAGCAGTACTTC
clone size: NA
D gene: NA
V gene: TRBV6-1
CDR3 length: 15
J gene: TRBJ2-7

CDR3 protein: CASSLDLLAANYNEQFF
CDR3 DNA: TGTGCCAGCAGCTTAGACCTACTAGCGGCGAACTACAATGAGCAGTTCTTC
clone size: NA
D gene: TRBD2
V gene: TRBV7-9
CDR3 length: 17
J gene: TRBJ2-1

CDR3 protein: CASRVGVYEQYF
CDR3 DNA: TGTGCCAGCCGAGTGGGGGTATACGAGCAGTACTTC
clone size: NA
D gene: NA
V gene: TRBV12-3/TRBV12-4
CDR3 length: 12
J gene: TRBJ2-7

CDR3 protein: CASSYSLNTEAFF
CDR3 DNA: TGTGCCAGCAGTTACTCCCTGAACACTGAAGCTTTCTTT
clone size: NA
D gene: NA
V gene: TRBV6-5
CDR3 length: 13
J gene: TRBJ1-1

CDR3 protein: CASSQEELTMNTEAFF
CDR3 DNA: TGCGCCAGCAGCCAAGAAGAGTTAACCATGAACACTGAAGCTTTCTTT
clone size: NA
D gene: NA
V gene: TRBV4-1
CDR3 length: 16
J gene: TRBJ1-1

CDR3 protein: CATSDSIGGGTSTDTQYF
CDR3 DNA: TGTGCCACCAGTGATTCGATCGGGGGGGGAACTAGCACAGATACGCAGTATTTT
clone size: few
D gene: TRBD2
V gene: TRBV24-1
CDR3 length: 18
J gene: TRBJ2-3

CDR3 protein: CASSLGTVGEQYF
CDR3 DNA: TGTGCCAGCAGCTTAGGGACAGTGGGAGAGCAGTACTTC
clone size: NA
D gene: NA
V gene: TRBV11-3
CDR3 length: 13
J gene: TRBJ2-7

CDR3 protein: CSVEVRGWGLSGNTIYF
CDR3 DNA: TGCAGCGTTGAAGTGCGCGGCTGGGGTCTCTCTGGAAACACCATATATTTT
clone size: NA
D gene: NA
V gene: TRBV29-1
CDR3 length: 17
J gene: TRBJ1-3

CDR3 protein: CASSLGGPLGGGTGELFF
CDR3 DNA: TGTGCCAGCAGTTTAGGCGGACCCTTAGGGGGGGGTACCGGGGAGCTGTTTTTT
clone size: NA
D gene: NA
V gene: TRBV28
CDR3 length: 18
J gene: TRBJ2-2

CDR3 protein: CASSLEYRGLQAFF
CDR3 DNA: TGTGCCAGCAGCTTAGAATATCGGGGACTTCAAGCTTTCTTT
clone size: few
D gene: NA
V gene: TRBV11-3
CDR3 length: 14
J gene: TRBJ1-1

CDR3 protein: CASSPRTANYGYTF
CDR3 DNA: TGTGCCAGTAGTCCGCGGACAGCTAACTATGGCTACACCTTC
clone size: NA
D gene: NA
V gene: TRBV19
CDR3 length: 14
J gene: TRBJ1-2

CDR3 protein: CASSLGSNTGELFF
CDR3 DNA: TGTGCCAGCAGCTTAGGTTCGAACACCGGGGAGCTGTTTTTT
clone size: NA
D gene: NA
V gene: TRBV7-8
CDR3 length: 14
J gene: TRBJ2-2

CDR3 protein: CASSPDNDGYTF
CDR3 DNA: TGTGCCAGCAGCCCGGACAACGATGGCTACACCTTC
clone size: NA
D gene: NA
V gene: TRBV7-8
CDR3 length: 12
J gene: TRBJ1-2

CDR3 protein: CASSWSGQGTELFF
CDR3 DNA: TGCGCCAGCAGCTGGAGTGGACAGGGTACGGAACTGTTTTTT
clone size: NA
D gene: TRBD1
V gene: TRBV5-1
CDR3 length: 14
J gene: TRBJ1-4

CDR3 protein: CASGKRGGEDEQFF
CDR3 DNA: TGTGCCAGTGGCAAGCGGGGGGGCGAAGATGAGCAGTTCTTC
clone size: NA
D gene: TRBD2
V gene: TRBV5-4
CDR3 length: 14
J gene: TRBJ2-1